The 21 T cell receptor beta chains reported below all come from one sample, sequenced in a study of CD8 T cells in Susac syndrome. A quantity of about 0.5 to 1 ug RNA underwent reverse transcription using random hexamers. Each CDR3 protein gets one entry after TCRdb re-called the immunoSEQ multiplex PCR reads with MiXCR. The table shows 150,000 to 190,000 distinct CDR3 sequences, with around 95% occurring only once. Sequencing used CD8+ T cells from PBMCs. The receptors stem from a human donor with multiple sclerosis.

This chain uses TRBV7-9 with TRBJ1-6; 8 nucleotides line up with TRBD1. The junction had 10 bases not matched to a gene; V was cut back by 3 bases and J by 9 bases. The CDR3 has 16 amino acids. Per the germline V gene, CDR1 is SEHNR and CDR2 is FQNEAQ (reference sequence). The CDR3 region is CASSFPTGETSSPLHF. As DNA, the CDR3 is TGTGCCAGCAGCTTCCCGACAGGGGAGACGAGTTCACCCCTCCACTTT.

The chain employs TRBV6-5 and TRBJ2-1; 8 bases agree with TRBD2. Trimming took 2 bases from V and 3 from J; bases not matched to a gene: 3. The CDR3 has 15 residues. The germline V gene has CDR1 MNHEY and CDR2 SVGAGI. In DNA, the CDR3 is TGTGCCAGCAGTTACGGGCTAGCGGGCTACAATGAGCAGTTCTTC. It translates to CASSYGLAGYNEQFF.

V usage is TRBV2 and J usage is TRBJ2-7, with D tentatively TRBD1 (5 bases). From germline, CDR1 is SNHLY and CDR2 FYNNEI. The CDR3 runs 14 residues. Trimming left V 3 bases short and J 6 bases short, with 15 bases between. In nucleotides, the CDR3 is TGTGCCAGCAGTGAGAGGCAGGGATATGGCGAGCAGTACTTC. It yields the protein CASSERQGYGEQYF.

The genes are TRBV29-1 and TRBJ2-1; 15 bases line up with TRBD2. This CDR3 has 18 residues. V shed 3 bases, J shed 7 bases, and the junction held 13 bases outside the gene matches. Germline assignment: CDR1 SQVTM and CDR2 ANQGSEA. The CDR3: CSVDGLAGGQAAANEQFF. DNA for the CDR3: TGCAGCGTTGACGGACTAGCGGGGGGGCAGGCTGCAGCGAATGAGCAGTTCTTC.

The chain combines TRBV6-1 with TRBJ1-2; TRBD1 is a possible D gene (5 bases). Germline V CDR1 and CDR2: MNHNS, SASEGT. Trimming took off 8 bases at V and 5 bases at J, with 12 bases between the two ends. This CDR3 has 12 residues. The CDR3 DNA reads TGTGCCAGCGGCAGGGATGGGTATGGCTACACCTTC. Its translation is CASGRDGYGYTF.

This clonotype was recorded only once. The V call is TRBV30, the J call TRBJ1-2; D perhaps matches TRBD1 (5 bases). V was clipped by 3 bases and J by 4 bases, with 21 bases between them. Germline-derived CDR1 and CDR2 are GTSNPN and SVGIG (reference sequence). The CDR3 has 16 residues. CDR3 in DNA: TGTGCCTGGAGCGATGAAGATACAGGTTCGGGCTATGGCTACACCTTC. It encodes CAWSDEDTGSGYGYTF.

This chain uses TRBV13 with TRBJ1-4, with D hard to call. Germline V CDR1 and CDR2: PRHDT, FYEKMQ (reference sequence). The CDR3 extends over 14 amino acids. Trimming took off 5 bases at V and 4 bases at J, with 11 bases between the two ends. CDR3: CASSVRHRNEKLFF. Written as DNA, the CDR3 is TGTGCCAGCAGCGTACGACACCGTAATGAAAAACTGTTTTTT.

CDR3 loop: CASSSGRRTANNEQFF. The CDR3 coding sequence is TGTGCCAGCAGCTCAGGTCGAAGGACGGCCAACAATGAGCAGTTCTTC. The rearrangement uses TRBV13 and TRBJ2-1; D unclear. The CDR3 totals 16 residues. The ends were cut back, 4 bases at V and 5 bases at J, with 18 bases in the middle. CDR1 PRHDT and CDR2 FYEKMQ come from the germline V gene (reference sequence).

The chain links TRBV20-1 to TRBJ2-3; 9 bases align to TRBD2. Unmatched junction bases numbered 13, after V lost 0 bases and J lost 3 bases. The length of the CDR3 is 18 residues. CDR1 is DFQATT, CDR2 SNEGSKA, per germline (reference sequence). CDR3 loop: CSARDLAGAGGGTDTQYF. Written as DNA, the CDR3 is TGCAGTGCTAGAGATTTAGCGGGGGCCGGAGGGGGGACAGATACGCAGTATTTT.

This rearrangement joins TRBV20-1 to TRBJ1-2; D is unclear. V was shortened by 6 bases and J by 5 bases, with 25 bases between the two germline ends. This CDR3 contains 16 residues. Germline CDR1 and CDR2: DFQATT and SNEGSKA (reference sequence). This CDR3 reads CSAPVPALPSKYGYTF. Here the CDR3 DNA reads TGCAGTGCCCCCGTTCCGGCTTTGCCCAGCAAGTATGGCTACACCTTC.

This clonotype was detected once. The gene calls are TRBV13 and TRBJ1-2, with D unresolved. Germline V lookup: CDR1 PRHDT, CDR2 FYEKMQ (reference sequence). The CDR3 runs 15 residues. The V end was cut by 5 bases, the J end by 2 bases, with 15 bases between. The chain's CDR3 is CASSVLRTANYGYTF. CDR3 coding DNA: TGTGCCAGCAGCGTTCTCCGGACGGCGAACTATGGCTACACCTTC.

The chain is built from TRBV7-8 and TRBJ2-3; perhaps TRBD2 as D (6 bases). Trimming took 7 bases from V and 2 from J, leaving 13 bases between them. Germline V CDR1 and CDR2: SGHVS, FQNEAQ. The CDR3 has 14 residues. As DNA, the CDR3 is TGTGCCAGCACGGGGGTCTACCACACAGATACGCAGTATTTT. The encoded protein is CASTGVYHTDTQYF.

V gene TRBV2 combines with J gene TRBJ1-2, with D unclear. V was pared by 1 base and J by 2 bases, with 11 bases between. Per germline, CDR1 SNHLY and CDR2 FYNNEI. This CDR3 is built from 15 residues. CDR3 sequence (DNA): TGTGCCAGCAGTGAAGGGTTCGTGGGGAACTATGGCTACACCTTC. Translated, it gives CASSEGFVGNYGYTF.

This clonotype was seen a single time. The V and J genes are TRBV6-4 and TRBJ2-1; D uncertain. This CDR3 comprises 14 residues. The V gene lost 0 bases and the J gene lost 5 bases, with 8 bases spanning the gap. In germline, CDR1 is MRHNA, CDR2 SNTAGT. CDR3 in DNA: TGTGCCAGCAGTGACTCGACCGAAAACAATGAGCAGTTCTTC. Translation: CASSDSTENNEQFF.

The J gene is TRBJ2-4, the V gene TRBV5-1; tentatively, D is TRBD1 (5 bases). Trimming shortened V by 4 bases and J by 6 bases, and 23 bases separated the two germline ends. CDR3 length: 17 residues. The germline CDR1 and CDR2 sequences are SGHRS and YFSETQ. This CDR3 is CASSPKDTSLVGNIQYF. Written as DNA, the CDR3 is TGCGCCAGCAGCCCAAAGGACACCTCCTTGGTCGGAAACATTCAGTACTTC.

CDR3 DNA: TGTGCCAGCAGCATGCCCCGGGACATTCTCACAGATACGCAGTATTTT. Translation gives CASSMPRDILTDTQYF. This chain joins TRBV11-1 and TRBJ2-3; D perhaps matches TRBD1 (6 bases). Germline CDR1 and CDR2: SGHAT and FQDESV (reference sequence). Trimming took off 5 bases at V and 2 bases at J, with 17 bases between the two ends. The CDR3 is made up of 16 amino acids.

The genes are TRBV6-2 or TRBV6-3 and TRBJ2-7; D gene uncertain. Trimming stripped 6 bases from V and 6 bases from J, with 18 bases between. The CDR3 has 14 amino acids. From germline, CDR1 is MNHEY and CDR2 SVGEGT. CDR3 amino acids: CASSHPMADLEQYF. CDR3 in DNA: TGTGCCAGCAGCCACCCCATGGCGGACCTCGAGCAGTACTTC.

V usage is TRBV7-3 and J usage is TRBJ2-7; possible D gene TRBD2, 5 bases. In germline, CDR1 is SGHTA, CDR2 FQGTGA. This CDR3 region has 12 residues. Trimming stripped 3 bases from V and 6 bases from J, with 9 bases between. CDR3 sequence: CASSFRGGEQYF. CDR3 in DNA: TGTGCCAGCAGCTTCCGAGGAGGCGAGCAGTACTTC.

The J gene is TRBJ2-7, the V gene TRBV9, with D perhaps TRBD2 (6 bases). Trimming pared 1 base from V and 4 bases from J, leaving 15 bases between. The CDR3 is 15 amino acids. CDR1 and CDR2 from the germline V gene are SGDLS and YYNGEE. The CDR3 DNA follows: TGTGCCAGCAGCGTATTAGCGGATAGGGAATACGAGCAGTACTTC. Translated, it gives CASSVLADREYEQYF.

The chain combines TRBV9 with TRBJ1-2, with D possibly TRBD1 on 5 matching bases. Trimming shortened V by 6 bases and J by 3 bases, and 12 bases separated the two germline ends. Per germline, CDR1 SGDLS and CDR2 YYNGEE. The CDR3 covers 13 residues. CDR3 in DNA: TGTGCCAGCACCAGAGGGGACGACTATGGCTACACCTTC. Translation: CASTRGDDYGYTF. The whole variable domain, remainder taken from reference TRBV9 and TRBJ1-2, is DSGVTQTPKHLITATGQRVTLRCSPRSGDLSVYWYQQSLDQGLQFLIQYYNGEERAKGNILERFSAQQFPDLHSELNLSSLELGDSALYFCASTRGDDYGYTFGSGTRLTVV.

V gene TRBV7-2 combines with J gene TRBJ2-5; TRBD2 matches at 9 bases. V lost 5 bases to trimming and J lost 0 bases; unmatched junction nucleotides: 10. Per the germline V gene, CDR1 is SGHTA and CDR2 is FQGNSA. The CDR3 is 17 amino acids. The DNA for the CDR3 is TGTGCCAGCAGCGCGGGACTAGCCCTTCCCCACCAAGAGACCCAGTACTTC. It translates to CASSAGLALPHQETQYF.